The 25 T cell receptor beta chains below come from one sample, sequenced in a study of T cell responses to AZD1222 COVID-19 vaccine. Sequencing used immunoSEQ multiplex PCR; TCRdb keeps in-frame clones, though not all of them. The sample contains about 110,000 clones, about 95% of which appear only once. The sample here was peripheral blood, taken 28 days after the second AZD1222 dose. The receptors were sampled from an adult who received the AZD1222 COVID-19 vaccine.

The chain combines TRBV10-1 with TRBJ1-1; possibly TRBD1 for D (6 bases). V was clipped by 0 bases and J by 1 base, with 9 bases between them. This CDR3 is 15 amino acids long. Germline assignment: CDR1 WNHNN and CDR2 SYGVQD (reference sequence). CDR3 DNA sequence: TGCGCCAGCAGTGAGTCAGACAGGTGGAACACTGAAGCTTTCTTT. Translating gives CASSESDRWNTEAFF.

The genes are TRBV5-8 and TRBJ1-2, with D perhaps TRBD1 (5 bases). Trimming stripped 3 bases from V and 0 bases from J, with 24 bases between. This CDR3 has 19 amino acids. The V gene's germline CDR1 is SGHTS and CDR2 YDEGEE. For the CDR3, the DNA is TGTGCCAGCAGCTCTTTTCCCGCCCTCACAGGACTAGCTAACTATGGCTACACCTTC. Encoded protein: CASSSFPALTGLANYGYTF. Drawing the rest from reference TRBV5-8 and TRBJ1-2, the complete variable domain is EAGVTQSPTHLIKTRGQQATLRCSPISGHTSVYWYQQALGLGLQFLLWYDEGEERNRGNFPPRFSGRQFPNYSSELNVNALELEDSALYLCASSSFPALTGLANYGYTFGSGTRLTVV.

This clone was counted once. The rearrangement uses TRBV19 and TRBJ1-5; D gene uncertain. V was clipped by 4 bases and J by 4 bases, with 11 bases between them. CDR1 LNHDA and CDR2 SQIVND come from the germline V gene (reference sequence). The CDR3 sequence is 14 residues long. This CDR3 reads CASSSFSGNQPQHF. In nucleotides, the CDR3 is TGTGCCAGTAGTAGTTTCTCGGGGAATCAGCCCCAGCATTTT.

The genes are TRBV5-1 and TRBJ1-6; 8 bases map to TRBD1. Germline V lookup: CDR1 SGHRS, CDR2 YFSETQ. The CDR3 is made up of 16 amino acids. V dropped 4 bases and J dropped 6; count of bases not matched to a gene: 9. In DNA, the CDR3 is TGCGCCAGCAGCCCGGGAGGACAGGGAGTTAATTCACCCCTCCACTTT. It is translated as CASSPGGQGVNSPLHF.

This clone was seen more than once but under ten times. The V call is TRBV4-1, the J call TRBJ2-1, with D maybe TRBD1 (8 bases). Germline V CDR1 and CDR2: MGHRA, YSYEKL. There are 20 residues in the CDR3. Between the trimmed V and J ends, which lost 0 bases and 7 bases, there was a span of 28 bases. CDR3 sequence: CASSQESTGGSFHGRNEQFF. CDR3 sequence (DNA): TGCGCCAGCAGCCAAGAGAGTACAGGGGGTTCGTTTCACGGGAGGAATGAGCAGTTCTTC.

This chain connects TRBV2 to TRBJ1-2, with D maybe TRBD1 (6 bases). The germline V gene has CDR1 SNHLY and CDR2 FYNNEI. V gave up 2 bases and J gave up 0 bases, with 10 bases separating them. The CDR3 extends over 15 amino acids. The CDR3 spells CASSEKGQSNYGYTF. CDR3 DNA: TGTGCCAGCAGTGAAAAAGGACAGTCTAACTATGGCTACACCTTC.

The genes are TRBV5-1 and TRBJ2-3; 8 bases fit TRBD2. Trimming removed 4 bases from V and 2 bases from J; junction bases left unmatched: 18. The CDR3 consists of 19 residues. In germline, CDR1 is SGHRS, CDR2 YFSETQ. The chain's CDR3 is CASSLVGGTSGGITDTQYF. CDR3 DNA: TGCGCCAGCAGCCTTGTCGGGGGGACCAGCGGGGGAATCACAGATACGCAGTATTTT. Combining the CDR3 with reference TRBV5-1 and TRBJ2-3 gives the whole variable domain KAGVTQTPRYLIKTRGQQVTLSCSPISGHRSVSWYQQTPGQGLQFLFEYFSETQRNKGNFPGRFSGRQFSNSRSEMNVSTLELGDSALYLCASSLVGGTSGGITDTQYFGPGTRLTVL.

This chain uses TRBV5-4 with TRBJ1-1; D unresolved. The CDR3 covers 14 residues. CDR1 SGHNT and CDR2 YYREEE come from the germline V gene (reference sequence). V gave up 2 bases and J gave up 1 base, with 9 bases separating them. The CDR3 protein is CASSFGLGNTEAFF. CDR3 nucleotides: TGTGCCAGCAGCTTTGGGTTGGGGAACACTGAAGCTTTCTTT.

The gene calls are TRBV6-5 and TRBJ1-1, with D unresolved. This CDR3 comprises 15 residues. Germline V lookup: CDR1 MNHEY, CDR2 SVGAGI. V shed 5 bases and J shed 0 bases, with 13 bases lying between them. The CDR3 DNA reads TGTGCCAGCAGTCCTGACGGGAGTATGAACACTGAAGCTTTCTTT. As protein: CASSPDGSMNTEAFF.

The chain couples TRBV7-9 to TRBJ1-2, with 7 nucleotides matching TRBD1. The CDR3 spans 14 residues. The germline V gene has CDR1 SEHNR and CDR2 FQNEAQ (reference sequence). V shed 1 base and J 8 bases; nucleotides not matched to a gene: 7. The CDR3 region has the DNA TGTGCCAGCAGCTTAGAGGGACAGCGTAGAGGCTACACCTTC. Translation gives CASSLEGQRRGYTF.

This chain connects TRBV27 to TRBJ2-1, with 8 bases lining up with TRBD1. Germline values: CDR1 MNHEY, CDR2 SMNVEV (reference sequence). This CDR3 contains 13 residues. J gave up 9 bases and V 2 bases, and 3 bases lay outside the gene matches. The CDR3 DNA follows: TGTGCCAGCAGTTTACAGGGGGCGATTGAGCAGTTCTTC. Translating it yields CASSLQGAIEQFF.

This clone showed up just once. The chain has TRBV3-1 (or the pseudogene TRBV3-2) and TRBJ1-2; the D is unclear. With 1 base removed from V and 4 bases from J, the gap between germline ends came to 13 bases. From germline, CDR1 is LGHDT and CDR2 YNNKEL (reference sequence). CDR3 length: 15 amino acids. The CDR3 DNA reads TGTGCCAGCAGCCAAGCCCCCCTGGGCACCTATGGCTACACCTTC. Protein product: CASSQAPLGTYGYTF.

The chain uses TRBV6-5 and TRBJ1-1; TRBD1 agrees at 12 bases. The trim removed 4 bases at V and 4 bases at J, leaving 7 bases unmatched. CDR3 length: 16 amino acids. Germline assignment: CDR1 MNHEY and CDR2 SVGAGI. CDR3 protein: CASSFQGQGAVTEAFF. The CDR3 DNA sequence: TGTGCCAGCAGTTTCCAGGGACAGGGGGCCGTCACTGAAGCTTTCTTT.

The genes are TRBV10-3 and TRBJ2-7; TRBD2 agrees at 9 bases. Germline lookup yields CDR1 ENHRY and CDR2 SYGVKD. The V gene end was trimmed by 4 bases and the J gene end by 5 bases; junction bases not matched to a gene: 3. The length of the CDR3 is 13 residues. CDR3 nucleotides: TGTGCCATCAGTGGGACTAGCGCGGACGAGCAGTACTTC. Encoded protein: CAISGTSADEQYF.

The chain employs TRBV6-5 and TRBJ2-7; 8 bases fit TRBD2. The J segment lost 3 bases and the V segment lost 4 bases, leaving 2 bases of the junction unmatched. The CDR3 runs to 13 residues. Germline CDR1 and CDR2: MNHEY and SVGAGI. The chain's CDR3 is CASSLGLDYEQYF. The CDR3 DNA reads as TGTGCCAGCAGTTTGGGACTAGACTACGAGCAGTACTTC.

This clone occurred once. No DNA is shown, since the ends of the CDR3 on it are uncertain; the CDR3 is the one TCRdb lists. The gene calls are TRBV6-5 and TRBJ1-5. Looked up from germline, CDR1 is MNHEY and CDR2 is SVGAGI. The CDR3 adds up to 14 amino acids, both ends counted. This CDR3 is CASSYFGPAGPQHF.

In its sample, this clone was seen once. The gene calls are TRBV10-3 and TRBJ1-1; no clear D gene. Germline assignment: CDR1 ENHRY and CDR2 SYGVKD. This CDR3 region has 15 residues. Between the trimmed V and J ends, which lost 3 bases and 1 base, there was a span of 12 bases. The CDR3 here is CAISDAHVRNTEAFF. The DNA for the CDR3 is TGTGCCATCAGTGATGCCCATGTTAGGAACACTGAAGCTTTCTTT.

V usage is TRBV19 and J usage is TRBJ2-7; 7 bases are a match to TRBD2. This CDR3 is built from 13 residues. Germline CDR1 and CDR2: LNHDA and SQIVND (reference sequence). The V gene end was trimmed by 1 base and the J gene end by 6 bases; junction bases not matched to a gene: 3. The DNA for the CDR3 is TGTGCCAGTAGTATAGGGCTAGCGGCCGAGCAGTACTTC. Residues: CASSIGLAAEQYF.

This chain links TRBV12-3 or TRBV12-4 with TRBJ1-1, with D possibly matching TRBD1 (5 bases). CDR3 length: 12 amino acids. V dropped 7 bases and J dropped 4 bases, with 10 bases sitting between them. CDR3 coding DNA: TGTGCCAGCACTCCAGACAGCACTGAAGCTTTCTTT. This gives the protein CASTPDSTEAFF.

This clone has a single count. J is TRBJ1-2 and V is TRBV5-1; D is ambiguous. CDR1 and CDR2 from the germline V gene are SGHRS and YFSETQ. The CDR3 runs to 14 residues. V was trimmed by 4 bases and J by 2 bases, leaving 12 bases between them. DNA for the CDR3: TGCGCCAGCAGCCCATCAGCGGGGAACTATGGCTACACCTTC. This gives the protein CASSPSAGNYGYTF. Based on the CDR3 plus reference TRBV5-1 and TRBJ1-2, the full variable domain is KAGVTQTPRYLIKTRGQQVTLSCSPISGHRSVSWYQQTPGQGLQFLFEYFSETQRNKGNFPGRFSGRQFSNSRSEMNVSTLELGDSALYLCASSPSAGNYGYTFGSGTRLTVV.

V gene TRBV4-2 combines with J gene TRBJ2-3; possibly TRBD1 for D (6 bases). Per germline, CDR1 LGHNA and CDR2 YNFKEQ. The CDR3 has 16 residues. V shed 6 bases and J shed 0 bases, with 16 bases lying between them. The CDR3 loop is CASSHGQSRSTDTQYF. For the CDR3, the DNA is TGTGCCAGCAGTCATGGACAGTCCCGGAGCACAGATACGCAGTATTTT.

This clone was observed a few times. This chain uses TRBV2 with TRBJ1-5; D is ambiguous. The CDR3 is made up of 15 amino acids. Looked up from germline, CDR1 is SNHLY and CDR2 is FYNNEI. V shed 5 bases and J shed 0 bases, with 11 bases lying between them. The CDR3 bases are TGTGCCAGCAGTAACTCGGGATATAGCAATCAGCCCCAGCATTTT. Residues: CASSNSGYSNQPQHF.

The chain has TRBV6-5 and TRBJ2-4, with 7 positions matching TRBD1. The V gene's germline CDR1 is MNHEY and CDR2 SVGAGI. J was trimmed by 5 bases and V by 10 bases; bases with no gene match: 2. The CDR3 runs 11 residues. CDR3 residues: CATGGENIQYF. CDR3 DNA sequence: TGTGCCACAGGGGGAGAAAACATTCAGTACTTC.

The CDR3 protein is CASRGDLEETQYF. The CDR3 DNA is TGTGCCAGCAGAGGGGACTTAGAAGAGACCCAGTACTTC. The chain recombines TRBV2 with TRBJ2-5; perhaps TRBD2 as D (6 bases). The V end lost 6 bases, the J end lost 3 bases, and 11 bases lay between the germline ends. The CDR3 length is 13 residues. Germline V gene data show CDR1 as SNHLY and CDR2 as FYNNEI.

This chain connects TRBV10-3 to TRBJ1-5; TRBD1 might be the D (6 bases). Germline loops: CDR1 ENHRY, CDR2 SYGVKD. This CDR3 is 17 amino acids long. Trimming stripped 0 bases from V and 2 bases from J, with 14 bases between. The CDR3 nucleotides read TGTGCCATCAGTGAGTCGTCCGGGGGGCAAGGCAATCAGCCCCAGCATTTT. Translated: CAISESSGGQGNQPQHF.